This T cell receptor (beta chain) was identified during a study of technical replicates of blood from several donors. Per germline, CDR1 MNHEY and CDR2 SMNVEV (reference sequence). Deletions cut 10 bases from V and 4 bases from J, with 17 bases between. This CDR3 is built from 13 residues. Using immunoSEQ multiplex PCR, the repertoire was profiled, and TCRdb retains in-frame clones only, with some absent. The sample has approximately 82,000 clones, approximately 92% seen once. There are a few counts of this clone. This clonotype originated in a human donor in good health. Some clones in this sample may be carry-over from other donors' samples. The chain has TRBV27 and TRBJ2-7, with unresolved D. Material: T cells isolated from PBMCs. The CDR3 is CATARGAEYEQYF. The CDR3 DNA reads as TGTGCCACCGCCAGAGGAGCAGAGTACGAGCAGTACTTC.